Below, 22 T cell receptor beta chains from the same sample are listed, as sequenced in a study of blood T cell repertoires in COVID-19. The data were produced by immunoSEQ multiplex PCR, yet TCRdb's version contains in-frame clones alone and is incomplete. The sample includes a few hundred thousand clones, around 84% of them seen just once. The source material was peripheral blood. The receptors come from a man aged 55 to 69 with acute or convalescent COVID-19.

This chain joins TRBV6-6 and TRBJ2-1, with D maybe TRBD2 (5 bases). This CDR3 contains 14 residues. Deletions cut 6 bases from V and 7 bases from J, with 16 bases between. Germline loops: CDR1 MNHNY, CDR2 SVGAGI (reference sequence). In DNA, the CDR3 is TGTGCCAGCAGCACGGACTTCCCAATGAATGAGCAGTTCTTC. This encodes CASSTDFPMNEQFF.

The chain employs TRBV29-1 and TRBJ1-5, with D perhaps matching TRBD1 (6 bases). The CDR3 spans 13 residues. Germline lookup yields CDR1 SQVTM and CDR2 ANQGSEA. Trimming took 6 bases from V and 4 from J, leaving 13 bases between them. The CDR3 nucleotides read TGCAGCGTCCGGACAGACCCAAATCAGCCCCAGCATTTT. Translated: CSVRTDPNQPQHF.

The CDR3 DNA reads TGTGCCAGCAGCCCCGGGACAGGGGAGGGTGAGCAGTACTTC. Amino acid sequence: CASSPGTGEGEQYF. The chain links TRBV11-3 to TRBJ2-7, with 10 bases lining up with TRBD1. The CDR3 runs 14 residues. Germline V lookup: CDR1 SGHNT, CDR2 YENEEA. Germline trimming cut 5 bases from V and 7 bases from J; bases unmatched to any gene: 8.

This chain uses TRBV28 with TRBJ2-7, with D unresolved. Germline lookup yields CDR1 MDHEN and CDR2 SYDVKM. CDR3 length: 12 amino acids. V was clipped by 2 bases and J by 6 bases, with 8 bases between them. The CDR3 reads CASSLTGLEQYF. The CDR3 nucleotides read TGTGCCAGCAGTTTAACCGGTCTCGAGCAGTACTTC.

The chain is built from TRBV27 and TRBJ2-7; TRBD1 matches at 8 bases. V was clipped by 8 bases and J by 7 bases; unmatched bases: 1. The CDR3 runs to 10 residues. From germline, CDR1 is MNHEY and CDR2 SMNVEV (reference sequence). The CDR3 bases are TGTGCCAGCCGGACAGGGGAGCAGTACTTC. Its protein is CASRTGEQYF.

V usage is TRBV27 and J usage is TRBJ2-2; 7 bases are shared with TRBD2. Trimming cost V 6 bases and J 1 base; bases outside gene matches: 11. The germline V gene encodes CDR1 MNHEY and CDR2 SMNVEV (reference sequence). This CDR3 is 17 amino acids long. The CDR3 DNA reads TGTGCCAGCAGACCCCTCGTGGCTAGCGGGAACACCGGGGAGCTGTTTTTT. This encodes CASRPLVASGNTGELFF.

The chain uses TRBV11-2 and TRBJ2-1; 7 positions agree with TRBD2. Germline lookup yields CDR1 SGHAT and CDR2 FQNNGV. Trimming at V came to 2 bases and at J to 4 bases, leaving 2 bases not matched to a gene. CDR3 size: 14 residues. The DNA for the CDR3 is TGTGCCAGCAGCTTACTGGGGGGGTACAATGAGCAGTTCTTC. Its translation is CASSLLGGYNEQFF.

The chain uses TRBV20-1 and TRBJ1-5, with no clear D. The CDR3 consists of 14 residues. Trimming shortened V by 3 bases and J by 1 base, and 10 bases separated the two germline ends. Germline loops: CDR1 DFQATT, CDR2 SNEGSKA (reference sequence). CDR3 nucleotides: TGCAGTGCTAGTCTCGGAGGGAGCAATCAGCCCCAGCATTTT. Translation gives CSASLGGSNQPQHF.

The gene calls are TRBV19 and TRBJ1-2; 8 bases agree with TRBD1. This CDR3 spans 15 amino acids. In germline, CDR1 is LNHDA, CDR2 SQIVND (reference sequence). The V and J ends lost 2 bases and 4 bases, in that order; junction bases with no gene match: 6. The CDR3 sequence is CASSIRGRGLYGYTF. DNA for the CDR3: TGTGCCAGTAGTATAAGAGGCAGGGGGCTCTATGGCTACACCTTC. Together with reference TRBV19 and TRBJ1-2, the CDR3 gives the full variable domain: DGGITQSPKYLFRKEGQNVTLSCEQNLNHDAMYWYRQDPGQGLRLIYYSQIVNDFQKGDIAEGYSVSREKKESFPLTVTSAQKNPTAFYLCASSIRGRGLYGYTFGSGTRLTVV.

The chain combines TRBV7-3 with TRBJ1-2; possibly TRBD1 for D (5 bases). Trimming removed 2 bases at V and 3 bases at J, with 10 bases between. The CDR3 spans 14 residues. Looked up from germline, CDR1 is SGHTA and CDR2 is FQGTGA. The CDR3 sequence: CASSLSPTDYGYTF. In nucleotides, the CDR3 is TGTGCCAGCAGCTTATCCCCGACAGACTATGGCTACACCTTC.

This clone was counted a single time. The rearrangement uses TRBV5-1 and TRBJ2-3, with TRBD1 identical over 8 bases. This CDR3 spans 17 amino acids. CDR1 is SGHRS, CDR2 YFSETQ, per germline. V was pared by 2 bases and J by 2 bases, with 10 bases of the junction left unmatched. DNA of the CDR3: TGCGCCAGCAGCTTTCCTCCCGGGACAGGACCCACAGATACGCAGTATTTT. Protein: CASSFPPGTGPTDTQYF.

This chain joins TRBV7-2 and TRBJ2-1; 8 bases match TRBD1. Germline V gene lookup returns CDR1 SGHTA and CDR2 FQGNSA. This CDR3 has 19 amino acids. Unmatched junction bases numbered 17, after V lost 0 bases and J lost 7 bases. The CDR3 DNA is TGTGCCAGCAGCTTAGCGCTAAGGCCGAATCAGGGGGCGCCTAATGAGCAGTTCTTC. Its translation is CASSLALRPNQGAPNEQFF. Full variable domain (rest looked up from reference TRBV7-2 and TRBJ2-1): GAGVSQSPSNKVTEKGKDVELRCDPISGHTALYWYRQSLGQGLEFLIYFQGNSAPDKSGLPSDRFSAERTGGSVSTLTIQRTQQEDSAVYLCASSLALRPNQGAPNEQFFGPGTRLTVL.

The chain combines TRBV19 with TRBJ1-5; tentatively, D is TRBD1 (5 bases). The V gene's germline CDR1 is LNHDA and CDR2 SQIVND (reference sequence). This CDR3 spans 13 amino acids. V lost 7 bases and J lost 4, with 11 bases in between. CDR3 sequence reads: CASTMGGNQPQHF. DNA for the CDR3: TGTGCCAGTACCATGGGGGGTAATCAGCCCCAGCATTTT.

The chain combines TRBV2 with TRBJ2-2; 8 bases match TRBD2. V was clipped by 5 bases and J by 6 bases; unmatched bases: 8. The CDR3 is 15 amino acids. Germline CDR1 and CDR2: SNHLY and FYNNEI. The CDR3 nucleotides are TGTGCCAGCAGTAGACGGACCGGGGGGGCCGGGGAGCTGTTTTTT. This translates into CASSRRTGGAGELFF.

The chain combines TRBV7-2 with TRBJ2-7; 8 nucleotides agree with TRBD2. Unmatched junction bases numbered 15, after V lost 5 bases and J lost 3 bases. CDR1 SGHTA and CDR2 FQGNSA come from the germline V gene. The CDR3 is made up of 17 amino acids. CDR3 nucleotide sequence: TGTGCCAGCAGCCCCCCTCGGGCTAGCGGGCACCGCTACGAGCAGTACTTC. Protein: CASSPPRASGHRYEQYF.

This chain connects TRBV6-5 to TRBJ2-2; 7 bases match TRBD1. V gave up 6 bases and J gave up 3 bases; unmatched junction bases: 7. The CDR3 has 15 residues. CDR1 MNHEY and CDR2 SVGAGI come from the germline V gene. CDR3 sequence reads: CASRNRGFDTGELFF. CDR3 nucleotides: TGTGCCAGCAGAAACAGGGGATTTGACACCGGGGAGCTGTTTTTT.

The chain links TRBV5-1 to TRBJ2-1; 14 nucleotides agree with TRBD2. The V segment lost 0 bases and the J segment 7 bases; nucleotides outside the gene matches: 3. The CDR3 contains 16 residues. Germline values: CDR1 SGHRS, CDR2 YFSETQ. The CDR3 region is CASSLARTSGGNEQFF. Written as DNA, the CDR3 is TGCGCCAGCAGCTTGGCCAGGACTAGCGGGGGGAATGAGCAGTTCTTC.

The chain joins TRBV5-1 to TRBJ2-1; D might be TRBD1 (5 bases). The CDR3 runs 15 residues. Trimming took off 4 bases at V and 0 bases at J, with 11 bases between the two ends. CDR1 SGHRS and CDR2 YFSETQ come from the germline V gene. CDR3 protein: CASSVQASSYNEQFF. Here the CDR3 DNA reads TGCGCCAGCAGCGTACAGGCAAGCTCCTACAATGAGCAGTTCTTC.

The chain has TRBV11-2 and TRBJ1-2, with TRBD1 matching 11 bases. Germline V gives CDR1 SGHAT, CDR2 FQNNGV. CDR3 length: 14 amino acids. V dropped 6 bases and J dropped 8; count of bases not matched to a gene: 8. Written as DNA, the CDR3 is TGTGCCAGCAGTCAGGACAGGGGGCCCTCGGGCTACACCTTC. Protein product: CASSQDRGPSGYTF.

This clone is a singleton in its sample. The chain carries TRBV18 and TRBJ1-2; maybe TRBD1 (5 bases). Trimming took off 1 base at V and 3 bases at J, with 24 bases between the two ends. The CDR3 consists of 19 residues. Per the germline V gene, CDR1 is KGHSH and CDR2 is LQKENI. The CDR3 DNA sequence: TGTGCCAGCTCACCACTGTTAAGACAGAGAAATTGGCTAGACTATGGCTACACCTTC. Its protein is CASSPLLRQRNWLDYGYTF.

The chain has TRBV3-1 (or the pseudogene TRBV3-2) and TRBJ1-2, with 11 positions matching TRBD1. Trimming at V came to 4 bases and at J to 4 bases, leaving 8 bases not matched to a gene. The CDR3 sequence is 16 residues long. Germline lookup yields CDR1 LGHDT and CDR2 YNNKEL (reference sequence). This CDR3 reads CASSLPGQGVIYGYTF. Here the CDR3 DNA reads TGTGCCAGCAGCCTCCCGGGACAGGGGGTAATCTATGGCTACACCTTC.

J is TRBJ2-7 and V is TRBV6-4, with 7 bases lining up with TRBD2. Unmatched junction bases numbered 12, after V lost 8 bases and J lost 2 bases. This CDR3 has 15 amino acids. From germline, CDR1 is MRHNA and CDR2 SNTAGT. The CDR3 region is CASGPSGASPYEQYF. DNA for the CDR3: TGTGCCAGCGGACCCAGCGGGGCCTCCCCCTACGAGCAGTACTTC.